This T cell receptor beta chain was sequenced for a study of control samples from healthy donors and cancer patients. Using immunoSEQ multiplex PCR, the repertoire was profiled, and TCRdb retains in-frame clones only, with some absent. The sample lists 80,000 to 100,000 clones, approximately 80% occurring once. This clonotype was sampled from a woman under 40 in good health. The material sequenced was blood.

The CDR3: CATSRVGTDHQPQHF. CDR3 nucleotides: TGTGCCACCAGCAGGGTAGGGACAGATCATCAGCCCCAGCATTTT. The chain is built from TRBV15 and TRBJ1-5; the match to TRBD1 covers 7 bases. Germline V gene data show CDR1 as LNHNV and CDR2 as YYDKDF (reference sequence). The V and J ends lost 3 bases and 5 bases, in that order; junction bases with no gene match: 7. CDR3 size: 15 residues.